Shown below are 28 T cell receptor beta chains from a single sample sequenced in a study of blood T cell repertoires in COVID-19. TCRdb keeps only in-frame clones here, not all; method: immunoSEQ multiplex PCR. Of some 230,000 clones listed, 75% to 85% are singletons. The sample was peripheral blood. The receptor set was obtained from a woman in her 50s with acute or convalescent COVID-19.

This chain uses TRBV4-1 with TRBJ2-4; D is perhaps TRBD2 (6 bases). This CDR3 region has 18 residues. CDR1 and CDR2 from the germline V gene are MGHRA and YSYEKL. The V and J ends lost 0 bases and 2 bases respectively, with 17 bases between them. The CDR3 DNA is TGCGCCAGCAGCCAAGAGGTGGCAGGGACTTTAACCAAAAACATTCAGTACTTC. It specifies CASSQEVAGTLTKNIQYF.

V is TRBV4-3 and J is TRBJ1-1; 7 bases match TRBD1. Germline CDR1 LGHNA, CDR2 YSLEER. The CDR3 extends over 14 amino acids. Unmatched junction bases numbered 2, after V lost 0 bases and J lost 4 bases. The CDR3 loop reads CASSQETGPTEAFF. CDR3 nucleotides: TGCGCCAGCAGCCAAGAGACAGGGCCCACTGAAGCTTTCTTT.

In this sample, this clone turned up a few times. CDR3 nucleotide sequence: TGCAGTGCTAGTGCGTGGGACAATCTAGCCAAAAACATTCAGTACTTC. This codes for CSASAWDNLAKNIQYF. The V and J genes are TRBV20-1 and TRBJ2-4; weak D call: TRBD1 (6 bases). Trimming pared 3 bases from V and 0 bases from J, leaving 15 bases between. CDR3 length: 16 residues. CDR1 and CDR2 (germline): DFQATT, SNEGSKA (reference sequence).

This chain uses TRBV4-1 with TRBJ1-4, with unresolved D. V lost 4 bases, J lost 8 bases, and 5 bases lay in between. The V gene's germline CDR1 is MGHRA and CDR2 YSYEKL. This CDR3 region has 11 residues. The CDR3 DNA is TGCGCCAGCAGCCTAGCCGAAAAACTGTTTTTT. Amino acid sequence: CASSLAEKLFF.

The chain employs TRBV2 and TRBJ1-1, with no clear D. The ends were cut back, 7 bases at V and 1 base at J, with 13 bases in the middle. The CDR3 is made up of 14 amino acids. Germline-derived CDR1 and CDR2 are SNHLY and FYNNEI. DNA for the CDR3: TGTGCCAGCACTGCCCGAGAGGGGAACACTGAAGCTTTCTTT. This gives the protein CASTAREGNTEAFF.

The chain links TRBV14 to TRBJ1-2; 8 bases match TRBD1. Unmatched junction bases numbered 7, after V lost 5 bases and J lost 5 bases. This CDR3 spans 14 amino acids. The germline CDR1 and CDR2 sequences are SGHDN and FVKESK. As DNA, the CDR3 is TGTGCCAGCAGCTTCCGGACAGGGACGTATGGCTACACCTTC. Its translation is CASSFRTGTYGYTF. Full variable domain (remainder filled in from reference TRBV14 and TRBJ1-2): EAGVTQFPSHSVIEKGQTVTLRCDPISGHDNLYWYRRVMGKEIKFLLHFVKESKQDESGMPNNRFLAERTGGTYSTLKVQPAELEDSGVYFCASSFRTGTYGYTFGSGTRLTVV.

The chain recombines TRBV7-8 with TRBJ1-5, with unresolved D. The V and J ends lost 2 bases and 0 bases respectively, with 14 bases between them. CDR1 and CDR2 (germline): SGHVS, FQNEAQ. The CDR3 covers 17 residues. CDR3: CASSLQSGDYSNQPQHF. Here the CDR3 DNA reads TGTGCCAGCAGCTTACAGTCAGGCGATTATAGCAATCAGCCCCAGCATTTT.

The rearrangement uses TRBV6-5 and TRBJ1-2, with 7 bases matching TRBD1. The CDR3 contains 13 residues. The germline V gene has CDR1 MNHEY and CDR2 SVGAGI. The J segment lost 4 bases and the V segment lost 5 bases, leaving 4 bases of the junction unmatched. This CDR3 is CASSRDRAYGYTF. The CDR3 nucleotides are TGTGCCAGCAGTAGAGACAGGGCCTATGGCTACACCTTC.

CDR3: CASSSGTSVMISYEQYF. Here the CDR3 DNA reads TGTGCCAGCAGTTCCGGGACTAGCGTGATGATCTCCTACGAGCAGTACTTC. The chain employs TRBV28 and TRBJ2-7; TRBD2 matches 10 bases. Germline lookup yields CDR1 MDHEN and CDR2 SYDVKM. Trimming at V came to 4 bases and at J to 0 bases, leaving 9 bases not matched to a gene. This CDR3 is built from 17 residues.

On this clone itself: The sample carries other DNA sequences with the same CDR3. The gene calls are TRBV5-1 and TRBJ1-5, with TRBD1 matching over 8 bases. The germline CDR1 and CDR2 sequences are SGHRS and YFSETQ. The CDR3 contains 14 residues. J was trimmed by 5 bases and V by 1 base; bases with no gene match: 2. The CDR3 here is CASSLTGGDQPQHF. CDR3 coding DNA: TGCGCCAGCAGCTTGACAGGGGGGGATCAGCCCCAGCATTTT.

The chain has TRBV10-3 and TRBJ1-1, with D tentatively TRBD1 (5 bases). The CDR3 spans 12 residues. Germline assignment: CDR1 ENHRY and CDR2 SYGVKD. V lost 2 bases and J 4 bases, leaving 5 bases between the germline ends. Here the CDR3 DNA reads TGTGCCATCAGTGAGGGGGCCACTGAAGCTTTCTTT. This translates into CAISEGATEAFF.

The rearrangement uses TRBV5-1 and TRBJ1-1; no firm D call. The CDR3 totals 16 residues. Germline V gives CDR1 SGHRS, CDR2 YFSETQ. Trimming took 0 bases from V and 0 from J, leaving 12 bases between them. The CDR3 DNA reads TGCGCCAGCAGCTTGGGTGCCGACGGGATGAACACTGAAGCTTTCTTT. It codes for CASSLGADGMNTEAFF.

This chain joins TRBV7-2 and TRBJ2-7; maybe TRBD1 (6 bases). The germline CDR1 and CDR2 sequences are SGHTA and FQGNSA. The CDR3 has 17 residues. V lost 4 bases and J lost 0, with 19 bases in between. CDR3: CASSSAVRRGLSYEQYF. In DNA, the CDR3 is TGTGCCAGCAGCTCAGCCGTTCGCAGGGGCCTCTCCTACGAGCAGTACTTC.

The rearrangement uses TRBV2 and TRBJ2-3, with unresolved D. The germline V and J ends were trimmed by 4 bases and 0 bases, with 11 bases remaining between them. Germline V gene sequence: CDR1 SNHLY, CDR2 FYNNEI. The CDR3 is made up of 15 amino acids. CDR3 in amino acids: CASSGVATSTDTQYF. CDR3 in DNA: TGTGCCAGCAGTGGGGTAGCCACTAGCACAGATACGCAGTATTTT.

The CDR3 DNA sequence: TGTGCCAGCAGTCTACTAGCGGGGGAGCCCCATGAGCAGTTCTTC. Translation gives CASSLLAGEPHEQFF. This chain connects TRBV28 to TRBJ2-1; 11 bases are a match to TRBD2. Trimming took 5 bases from V and 8 from J; bases not matched to a gene: 8. CDR1 MDHEN and CDR2 SYDVKM come from the germline V gene. This CDR3 has 15 residues.

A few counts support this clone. CDR3 loop: CASSQGSLQETQYF. The CDR3 nucleotides read TGTGCCAGCAGCCAAGGTTCCCTACAAGAGACCCAGTACTTC. The genes are TRBV3-1 (or the pseudogene TRBV3-2) and TRBJ2-5; D ambiguous. V lost 1 base and J 2 bases, leaving 8 bases between the germline ends. From germline, CDR1 is LGHDT and CDR2 YNNKEL (reference sequence). This CDR3 has 14 amino acids.

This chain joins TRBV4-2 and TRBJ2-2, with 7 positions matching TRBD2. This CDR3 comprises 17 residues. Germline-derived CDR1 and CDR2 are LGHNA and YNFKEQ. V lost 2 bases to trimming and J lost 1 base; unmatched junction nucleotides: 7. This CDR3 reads CASSQYEAGENTGELFF. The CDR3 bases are TGTGCCAGCAGCCAATACGAGGCGGGAGAGAACACCGGGGAGCTGTTTTTT.

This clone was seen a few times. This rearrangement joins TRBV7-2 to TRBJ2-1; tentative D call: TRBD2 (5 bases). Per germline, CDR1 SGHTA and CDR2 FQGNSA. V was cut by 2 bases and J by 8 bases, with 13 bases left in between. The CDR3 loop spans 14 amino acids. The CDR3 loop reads CASSLFPMRDEQFF. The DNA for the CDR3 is TGTGCCAGCAGCTTATTCCCAATGAGGGATGAGCAGTTCTTC.

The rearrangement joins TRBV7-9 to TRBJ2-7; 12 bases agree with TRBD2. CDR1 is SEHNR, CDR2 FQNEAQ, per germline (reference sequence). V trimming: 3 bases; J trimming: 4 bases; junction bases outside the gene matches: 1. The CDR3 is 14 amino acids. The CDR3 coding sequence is TGTGCCAGCAGCTTGGGACTAGCGGGTTACGAGCAGTACTTC. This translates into CASSLGLAGYEQYF. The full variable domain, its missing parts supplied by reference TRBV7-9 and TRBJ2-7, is DTGVSQNPRHKITKRGQNVTFRCDPISEHNRLYWYRQTLGQGPEFLTYFQNEAQLEKSRLLSDRFSAERPKGSFSTLEIQRTEQGDSAMYLCASSLGLAGYEQYFGPGTRLTVT.

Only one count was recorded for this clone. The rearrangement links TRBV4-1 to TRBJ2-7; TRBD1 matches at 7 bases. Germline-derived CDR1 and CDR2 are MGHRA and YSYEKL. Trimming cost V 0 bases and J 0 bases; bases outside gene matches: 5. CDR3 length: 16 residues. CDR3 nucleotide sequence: TGCGCCAGCAGCCAAGACTTAGGACAGGACTCCTACGAGCAGTACTTC. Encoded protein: CASSQDLGQDSYEQYF.

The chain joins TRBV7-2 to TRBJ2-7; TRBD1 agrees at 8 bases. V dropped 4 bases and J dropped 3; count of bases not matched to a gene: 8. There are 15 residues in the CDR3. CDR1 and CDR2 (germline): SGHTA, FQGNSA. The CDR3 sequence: CASSSDGQGFYEQYF. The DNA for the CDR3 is TGTGCCAGCAGCTCAGACGGACAGGGTTTCTACGAGCAGTACTTC.

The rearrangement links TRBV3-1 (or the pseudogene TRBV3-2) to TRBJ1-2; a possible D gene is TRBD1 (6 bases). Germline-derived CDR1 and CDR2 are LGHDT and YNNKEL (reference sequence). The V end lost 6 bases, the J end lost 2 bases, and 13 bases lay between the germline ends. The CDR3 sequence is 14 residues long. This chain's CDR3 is CASRIQGANYGYTF. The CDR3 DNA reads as TGTGCCAGCAGGATACAGGGAGCGAACTATGGCTACACCTTC.

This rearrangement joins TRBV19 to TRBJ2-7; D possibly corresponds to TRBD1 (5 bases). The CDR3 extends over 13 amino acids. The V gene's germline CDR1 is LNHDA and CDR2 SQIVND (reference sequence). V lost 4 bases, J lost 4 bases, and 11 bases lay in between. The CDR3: CASSTGDSYEQYF. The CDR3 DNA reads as TGTGCCAGTAGTACGGGCGACAGTTACGAGCAGTACTTC.

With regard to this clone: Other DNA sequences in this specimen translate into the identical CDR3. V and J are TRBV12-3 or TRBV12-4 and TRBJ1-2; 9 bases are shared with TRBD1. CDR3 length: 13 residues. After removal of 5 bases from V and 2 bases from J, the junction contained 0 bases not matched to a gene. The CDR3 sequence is CASSDRGNYGYTF. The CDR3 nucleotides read TGTGCCAGCAGTGACAGGGGGAACTATGGCTACACCTTC.

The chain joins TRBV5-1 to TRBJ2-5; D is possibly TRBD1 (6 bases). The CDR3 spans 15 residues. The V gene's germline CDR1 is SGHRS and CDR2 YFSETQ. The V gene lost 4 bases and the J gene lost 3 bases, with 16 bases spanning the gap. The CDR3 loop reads CASSPGAQFEETQYF. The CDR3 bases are TGCGCCAGCAGCCCAGGGGCCCAGTTCGAAGAGACCCAGTACTTC.

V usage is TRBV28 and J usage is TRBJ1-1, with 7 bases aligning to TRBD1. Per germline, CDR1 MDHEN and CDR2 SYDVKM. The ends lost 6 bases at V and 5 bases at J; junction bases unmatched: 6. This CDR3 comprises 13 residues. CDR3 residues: CASSERDRTEAFF. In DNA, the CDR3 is TGTGCCAGCAGCGAAAGGGACAGAACTGAAGCTTTCTTT.

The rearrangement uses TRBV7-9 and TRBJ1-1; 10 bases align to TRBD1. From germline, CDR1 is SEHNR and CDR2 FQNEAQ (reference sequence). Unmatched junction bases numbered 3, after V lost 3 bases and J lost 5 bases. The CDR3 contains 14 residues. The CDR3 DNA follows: TGTGCCAGCAGCTTGGGACAGGGGTGGACTGAAGCTTTCTTT. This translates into CASSLGQGWTEAFF.

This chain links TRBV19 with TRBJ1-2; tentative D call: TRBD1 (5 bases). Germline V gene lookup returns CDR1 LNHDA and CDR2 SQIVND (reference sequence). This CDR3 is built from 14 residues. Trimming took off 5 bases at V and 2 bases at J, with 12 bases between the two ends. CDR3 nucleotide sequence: TGTGCCAGTAGTCCCAGGGACTCCAACTATGGCTACACCTTC. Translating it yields CASSPRDSNYGYTF.